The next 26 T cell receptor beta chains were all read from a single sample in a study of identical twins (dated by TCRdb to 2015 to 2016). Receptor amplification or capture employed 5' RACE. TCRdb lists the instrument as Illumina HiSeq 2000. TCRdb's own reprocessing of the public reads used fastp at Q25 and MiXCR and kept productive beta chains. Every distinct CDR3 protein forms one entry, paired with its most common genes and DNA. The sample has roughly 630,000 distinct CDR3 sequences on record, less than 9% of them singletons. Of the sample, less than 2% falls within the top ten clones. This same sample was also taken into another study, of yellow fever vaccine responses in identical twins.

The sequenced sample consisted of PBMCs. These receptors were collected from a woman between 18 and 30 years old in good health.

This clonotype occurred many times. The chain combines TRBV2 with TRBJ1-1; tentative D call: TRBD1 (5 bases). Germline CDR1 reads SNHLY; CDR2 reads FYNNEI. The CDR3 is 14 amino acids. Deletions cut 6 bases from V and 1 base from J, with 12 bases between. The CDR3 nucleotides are TGTGCCAGCAGGGCCGGGACGGCGAACACTGAAGCTTTCTTT. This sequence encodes CASRAGTANTEAFF. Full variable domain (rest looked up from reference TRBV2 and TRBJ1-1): EPEVTQTPSHQVTQMGQEVILRCVPISNHLYFYWYRQILGQKVEFLVSFYNNEISEKSEIFDDQFSVERPDGSNFTLKIRSTKLEDSAMYFCASRAGTANTEAFFGQGTRLTVV.

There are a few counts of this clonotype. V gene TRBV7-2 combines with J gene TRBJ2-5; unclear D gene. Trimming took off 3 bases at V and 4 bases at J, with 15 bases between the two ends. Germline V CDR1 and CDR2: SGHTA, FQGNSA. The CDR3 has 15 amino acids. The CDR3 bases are TGTGCCAGCAGCTTTCAGACCGCCTTCGCAGAGACCCAGTACTTC. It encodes CASSFQTAFAETQYF. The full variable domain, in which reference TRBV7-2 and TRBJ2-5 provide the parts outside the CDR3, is GAGVSQSPSNKVTEKGKDVELRCDPISGHTALYWYRQSLGQGLEFLIYFQGNSAPDKSGLPSDRFSAERTGGSVSTLTIQRTQQEDSAVYLCASSFQTAFAETQYFGPGTRLLVL.

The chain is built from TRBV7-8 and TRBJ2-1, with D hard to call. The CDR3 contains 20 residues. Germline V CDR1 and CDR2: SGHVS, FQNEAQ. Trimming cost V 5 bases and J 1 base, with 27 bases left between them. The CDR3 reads CASSIDTSSPVFRSYNEQFF. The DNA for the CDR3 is TGTGCCAGCAGCATAGACACCTCCAGCCCGGTGTTTAGGTCCTACAATGAGCAGTTCTTC.

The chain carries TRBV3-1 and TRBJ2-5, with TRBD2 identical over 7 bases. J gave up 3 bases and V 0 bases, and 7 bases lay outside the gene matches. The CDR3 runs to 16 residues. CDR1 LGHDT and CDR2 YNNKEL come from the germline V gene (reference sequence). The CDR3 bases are TGTGCCAGCAGCCAAGAGGGGGGGTGGGGGAAAGAGACCCAGTACTTC. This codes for CASSQEGGWGKETQYF.

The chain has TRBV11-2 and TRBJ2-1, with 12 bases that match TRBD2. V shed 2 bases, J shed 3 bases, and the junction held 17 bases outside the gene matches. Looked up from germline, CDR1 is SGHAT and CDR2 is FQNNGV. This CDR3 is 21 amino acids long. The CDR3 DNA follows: TGTGCCAGCAGCTTATCCAATCGACTAGCGGGAGCTCCGGGGGACTACAATGAGCAGTTCTTC. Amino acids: CASSLSNRLAGAPGDYNEQFF.

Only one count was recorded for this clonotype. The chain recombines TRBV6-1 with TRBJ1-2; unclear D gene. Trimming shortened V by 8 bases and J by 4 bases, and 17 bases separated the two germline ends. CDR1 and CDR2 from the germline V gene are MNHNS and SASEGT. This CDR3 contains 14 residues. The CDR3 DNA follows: TGTGCCAGCTCCGGTTCTGGGCTCCCCTATGGCTACACCTTC. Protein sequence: CASSGSGLPYGYTF.

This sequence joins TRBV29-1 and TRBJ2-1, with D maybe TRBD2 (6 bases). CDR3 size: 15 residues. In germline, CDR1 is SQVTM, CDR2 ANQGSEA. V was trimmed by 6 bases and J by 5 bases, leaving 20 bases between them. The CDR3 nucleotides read TGCAGCGTGGGAATAGGCGGGATCATAAACAATGAGCAGTTCTTC. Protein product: CSVGIGGIINNEQFF.

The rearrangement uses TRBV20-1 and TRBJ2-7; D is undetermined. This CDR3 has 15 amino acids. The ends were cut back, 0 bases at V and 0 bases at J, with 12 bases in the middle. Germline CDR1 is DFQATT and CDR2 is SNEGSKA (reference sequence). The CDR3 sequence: CSARDFRGASYEQYF. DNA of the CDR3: TGCAGTGCTAGAGATTTTCGCGGCGCCTCCTACGAGCAGTACTTC.

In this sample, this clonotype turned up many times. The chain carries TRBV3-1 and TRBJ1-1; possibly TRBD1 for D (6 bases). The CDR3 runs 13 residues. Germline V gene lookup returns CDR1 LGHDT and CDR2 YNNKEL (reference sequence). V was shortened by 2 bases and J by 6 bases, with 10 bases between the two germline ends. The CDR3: CASSQRTGPEAFF. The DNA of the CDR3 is TGTGCCAGCAGCCAACGAACAGGGCCTGAAGCTTTCTTT.

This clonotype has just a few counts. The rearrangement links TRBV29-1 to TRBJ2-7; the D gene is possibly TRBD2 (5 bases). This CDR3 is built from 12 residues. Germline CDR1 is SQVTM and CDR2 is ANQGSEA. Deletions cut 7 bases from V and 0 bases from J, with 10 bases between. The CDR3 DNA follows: TGCAGCGCCCGGGATCCCTCCTACGAGCAGTACTTC. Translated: CSARDPSYEQYF.

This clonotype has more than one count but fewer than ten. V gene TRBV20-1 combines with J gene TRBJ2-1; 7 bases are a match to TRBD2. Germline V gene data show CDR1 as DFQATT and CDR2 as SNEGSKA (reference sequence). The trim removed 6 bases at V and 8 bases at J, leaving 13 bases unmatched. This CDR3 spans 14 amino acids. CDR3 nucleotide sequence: TGCAGTGCCTCGACGGGACTATCGTTGGATGAGCAGTTCTTC. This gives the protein CSASTGLSLDEQFF.

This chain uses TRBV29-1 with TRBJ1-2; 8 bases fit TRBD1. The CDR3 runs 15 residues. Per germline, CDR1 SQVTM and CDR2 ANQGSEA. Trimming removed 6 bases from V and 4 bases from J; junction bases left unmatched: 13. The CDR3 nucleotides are TGCAGCGTCACACTAGGACAGGGTTGGAGCTATGGCTACACCTTC. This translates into CSVTLGQGWSYGYTF.

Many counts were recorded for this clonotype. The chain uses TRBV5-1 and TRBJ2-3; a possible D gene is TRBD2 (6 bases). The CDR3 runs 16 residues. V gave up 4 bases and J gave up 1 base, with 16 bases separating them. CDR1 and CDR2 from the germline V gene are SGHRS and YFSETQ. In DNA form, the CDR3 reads TGCGCCAGCAGCCACGGCACGACGGGGGGCACAGATACGCAGTATTTT. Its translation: CASSHGTTGGTDTQYF.

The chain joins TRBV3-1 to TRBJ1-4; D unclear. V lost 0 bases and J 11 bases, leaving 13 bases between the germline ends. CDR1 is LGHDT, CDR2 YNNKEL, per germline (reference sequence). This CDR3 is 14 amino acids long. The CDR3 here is CASSQDCPGLKLFF. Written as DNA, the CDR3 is TGTGCCAGCAGCCAAGATTGCCCGGGTTTGAAACTGTTTTTT.

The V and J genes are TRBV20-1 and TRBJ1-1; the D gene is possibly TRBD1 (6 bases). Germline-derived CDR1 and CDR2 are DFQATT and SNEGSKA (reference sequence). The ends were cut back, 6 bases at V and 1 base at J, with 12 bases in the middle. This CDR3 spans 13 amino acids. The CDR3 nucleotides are TGCAGTGCACCCGGGGGCACGAACACTGAAGCTTTCTTT. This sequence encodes CSAPGGTNTEAFF.

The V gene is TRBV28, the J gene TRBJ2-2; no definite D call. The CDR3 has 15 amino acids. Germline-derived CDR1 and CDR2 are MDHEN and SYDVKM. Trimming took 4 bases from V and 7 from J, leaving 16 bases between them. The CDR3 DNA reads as TGTGCCAGCAGTTCAATGTGGCCGGGTCACGGGGAGCTGTTTTTT. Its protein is CASSSMWPGHGELFF. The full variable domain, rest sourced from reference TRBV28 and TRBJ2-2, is DVKVTQSSRYLVKRTGEKVFLECVQDMDHENMFWYRQDPGLGLRLIYFSYDVKMKEKGDIPEGYSVSREKKERFSLILESASTNQTSMYLCASSSMWPGHGELFFGEGSRLTVL.

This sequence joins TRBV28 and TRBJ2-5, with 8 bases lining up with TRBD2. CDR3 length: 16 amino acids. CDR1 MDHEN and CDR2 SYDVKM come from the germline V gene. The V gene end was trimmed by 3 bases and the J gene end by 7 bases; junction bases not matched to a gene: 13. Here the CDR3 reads CASSFPGASSGRTQYF. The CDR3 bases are TGTGCCAGCAGTTTCCCAGGGGCGTCGAGCGGGAGGACCCAGTACTTC.

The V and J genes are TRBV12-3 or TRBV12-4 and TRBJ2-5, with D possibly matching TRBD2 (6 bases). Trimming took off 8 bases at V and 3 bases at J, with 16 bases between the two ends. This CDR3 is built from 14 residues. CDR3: CASGPSGGKETQYF. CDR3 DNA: TGTGCCAGCGGCCCCTCCGGGGGAAAAGAGACCCAGTACTTC.

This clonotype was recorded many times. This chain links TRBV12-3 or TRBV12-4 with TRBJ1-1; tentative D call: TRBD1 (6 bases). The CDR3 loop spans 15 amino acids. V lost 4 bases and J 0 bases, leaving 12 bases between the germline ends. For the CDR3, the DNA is TGTGCCAGCAGTTCAACAGGGATGGTGAACACTGAAGCTTTCTTT. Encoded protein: CASSSTGMVNTEAFF.

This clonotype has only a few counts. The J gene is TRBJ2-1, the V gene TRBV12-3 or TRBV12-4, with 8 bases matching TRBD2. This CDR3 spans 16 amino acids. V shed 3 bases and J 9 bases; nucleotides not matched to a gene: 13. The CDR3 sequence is CASSFGLAPSSPEQFF. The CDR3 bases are TGTGCCAGCAGTTTTGGACTAGCTCCCTCATCACCTGAGCAGTTCTTC.

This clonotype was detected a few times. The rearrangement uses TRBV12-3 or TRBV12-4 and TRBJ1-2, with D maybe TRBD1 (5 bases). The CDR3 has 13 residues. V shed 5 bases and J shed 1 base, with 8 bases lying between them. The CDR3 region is CASSQQDNYGYTF. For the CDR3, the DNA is TGTGCCAGCAGTCAACAGGATAACTATGGCTACACCTTC.

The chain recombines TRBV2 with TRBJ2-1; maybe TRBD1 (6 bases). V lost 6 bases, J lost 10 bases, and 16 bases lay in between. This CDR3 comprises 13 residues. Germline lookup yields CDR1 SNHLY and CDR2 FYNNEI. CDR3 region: CASSRTTGLEQFF. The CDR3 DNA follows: TGTGCCAGCAGCCGAACGACAGGCTTGGAGCAGTTCTTC. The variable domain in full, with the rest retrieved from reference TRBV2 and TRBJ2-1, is EPEVTQTPSHQVTQMGQEVILRCVPISNHLYFYWYRQILGQKVEFLVSFYNNEISEKSEIFDDQFSVERPDGSNFTLKIRSTKLEDSAMYFCASSRTTGLEQFFGPGTRLTVL.

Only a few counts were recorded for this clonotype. The CDR3 DNA sequence: TGCAGTGCTTTTCCGGGACTCTTCACCGGGGAGCTGTTTTTT. It translates to CSAFPGLFTGELFF. J is TRBJ2-2 and V is TRBV20-1; the D gene is possibly TRBD2 (6 bases). Looked up from germline, CDR1 is DFQATT and CDR2 is SNEGSKA (reference sequence). Trimming took off 5 bases at V and 4 bases at J, with 14 bases between the two ends. This CDR3 comprises 14 residues.

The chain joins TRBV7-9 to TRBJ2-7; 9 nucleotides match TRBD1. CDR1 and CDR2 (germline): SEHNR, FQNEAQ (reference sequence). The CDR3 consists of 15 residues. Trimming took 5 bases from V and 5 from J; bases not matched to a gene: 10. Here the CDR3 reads CASSEPSDRGHEQYV. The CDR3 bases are TGTGCCAGCAGCGAGCCCTCGGACAGGGGTCACGAGCAGTACGTC.

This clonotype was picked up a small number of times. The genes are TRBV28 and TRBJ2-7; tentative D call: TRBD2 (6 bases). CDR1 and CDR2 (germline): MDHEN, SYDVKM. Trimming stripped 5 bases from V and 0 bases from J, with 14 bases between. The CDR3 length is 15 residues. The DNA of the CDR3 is TGTGCCAGCAGTGCACCTAGCGTCGTCTCCTACGAGCAGTACTTC. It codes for CASSAPSVVSYEQYF.

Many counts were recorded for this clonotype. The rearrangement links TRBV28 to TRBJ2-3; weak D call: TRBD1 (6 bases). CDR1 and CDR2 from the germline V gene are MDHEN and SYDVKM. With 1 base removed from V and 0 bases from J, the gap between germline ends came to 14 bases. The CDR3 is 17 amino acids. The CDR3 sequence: CASSLSRRQASTDTQYF. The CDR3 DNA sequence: TGTGCCAGCAGTTTATCTCGGAGACAGGCTAGCACAGATACGCAGTATTTT. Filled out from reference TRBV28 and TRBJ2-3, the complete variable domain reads DVKVTQSSRYLVKRTGEKVFLECVQDMDHENMFWYRQDPGLGLRLIYFSYDVKMKEKGDIPEGYSVSREKKERFSLILESASTNQTSMYLCASSLSRRQASTDTQYFGPGTRLTVL.